One T cell receptor (beta chain) is described in this entry. The antigen remains unidentified. Assay used: immunoSEQ multiplex PCR; TCRdb lists only in-frame clones, some missing. Of about 41,000 clones in the sample, approximately 77% were seen once. The sample comes from a study of CD4 T cells in relation to SARS-CoV-2 and coronaviruses. As for the study in general: PBMCs were cultured with antigen for about eleven days before TCR beta sequencing.

CDR1 and CDR2 from the germline V gene are LGHNA and YNFKEQ. Trimming took 0 bases from V and 0 from J, leaving 12 bases between them. The CDR3 extends over 18 amino acids. Study conclusions and caveats: Monoreactive clones expanded significantly more to SARS-CoV-2 than crossreactive clones did.

Naive and memory CD4+ T cells were separated from cryopreserved PBMCs. For less than eleven days, roughly 100,000 sorted CD4+ cells grew with T cell-depleted PBMCs and CEF. This sequence originates from an adult with COVID-19. The sample taken for sequencing was naive CD4+ T cells from PBMCs, cultured in vitro. Subset specified: naive CD4+ T cells isolated by negative enrichment. The rearrangement uses TRBV4-2 and TRBJ2-6, with D unresolved. The CDR3: CASSQDAETYSGANVLTF. The CDR3 DNA sequence: TGTGCCAGCAGCCAAGACGCAGAAACTTACTCTGGGGCCAACGTCCTGACTTTC.